This is a list of T cell receptor beta chains from one sample in a study of post-analysis software for immune sequencing data. TCRdb recomputed calls from the PCR reads with MiXCR, one row per CDR3 protein. Of approximately 690,000 distinct CDR3 sequences in the sample, roughly three fifths were seen once. The specimen was blood. The receptor set was obtained from a girl aged 2 to 10 with multiple sclerosis. Each CDR3 is given with its conserved first and last residue. A D gene is named only where the DNA matches it firmly. Clone size is not always given. Where it is, it says once, few, many or a class for expanded clones.

cdr3_aa cdr3_nt clone_size d_call j_call v_call
CASSSETGSLDGYTF TGTGCCAGTAGCTCCGAGACAGGGAGTTTGGATGGCTACACCTTC - TRBD1 TRBJ1-2 TRBV5-4
CSATVGLAGYNEQFF TGCAGTGCTACGGTGGGACTAGCGGGTTACAATGAGCAGTTCTTC - TRBD2 TRBJ2-1 TRBV20-1
CASGVTGGAAYGYTF TGTGCCAGCGGAGTAACAGGGGGCGCGGCCTATGGCTACACCTTC once TRBD1 TRBJ1-2 TRBV5-5
CASRAEETQYF TGTGCCAGCAGGGCAGAAGAGACCCAGTACTTC few - TRBJ2-5 TRBV10-2
CSGSKGDLGYTF TGCAGCGGTTCGAAGGGGGACCTCGGCTACACCTTC - - TRBJ1-2 TRBV29-1
CASSLDGAEAFF TGTGCCAGCAGCTTGGACGGGGCTGAAGCTTTCTTT few - TRBJ1-1 TRBV5-5
CASSLRTSGSSREQFF TGTGCCAGCAGCTTGCGGACTAGCGGGAGTAGTCGTGAGCAGTTCTTC few TRBD2 TRBJ2-1 TRBV5-6
CASPDGSPLYF TGTGCCAGCCCCGACGGGTCCCCCCTGTACTTC few - TRBJ2-7 TRBV27
CASSLGAGANQETQYF TGCGCCAGCAGCTTGGGGGCGGGAGCAAACCAAGAGACCCAGTACTTC - TRBD2 TRBJ2-5 TRBV5-1
CASSASRGPNTGELFF TGTGCCAGCAGCGCAAGCAGGGGGCCGAACACCGGGGAGTTGTTTTTT - TRBD1 TRBJ2-2 TRBV7-8
CASSETGRTEATDTQYF TGTGCCAGCAGCGAGACTGGCCGGACCGAGGCCACAGATACGCAGTATTTT - - TRBJ2-3 TRBV21-1
CSVEEVGRQETQYF TGCAGCGTTGAAGAGGTGGGACGCCAAGAGACCCAGTACTTC few - TRBJ2-5 TRBV29-1
CASSPGSGRAETQYF TGTGCCAGCAGTCCCGGGAGCGGAAGGGCAGAGACCCAGTACTTC few - TRBJ2-5 TRBV12-3/TRBV12-4
CASSLGTGASETQYF TGCGCCAGCAGCCTCGGGACAGGGGCCTCCGAGACCCAGTACTTC - TRBD1 TRBJ2-5 TRBV5-1
CASSPGGGVKLFF TGTGCCAGCAGCCCCGGGGGGGGCGTAAAACTGTTTTTT - - TRBJ1-4 TRBV11-2
CASKETGGKTQYF TGCGCCAGCAAGGAGACAGGTGGTAAGACCCAGTACTTC few - TRBJ2-5 TRBV5-1
CASSSIEEKLFF TGCGCCAGCAGCTCCATTGAGGAGAAACTGTTTTTT - - TRBJ1-4 TRBV4-1
CASAGPYNEQFF TGTGCCAGCGCCGGACCGTACAATGAGCAGTTCTTC - - TRBJ2-1 TRBV27
CASKLAGQETQYF TGTGCCAGCAAGTTAGCGGGCCAAGAGACCCAGTACTTC - TRBD2 TRBJ2-5 TRBV6-2/TRBV6-3
CASGAGGPPLHF TGCGCCAGCGGGGCAGGGGGACCACCCCTCCACTTT - TRBD1 TRBJ1-6 TRBV5-1
CASSLTRTGELFF TGCGCCAGCAGTCTAACTCGGACCGGGGAGCTGTTTTTT - - TRBJ2-2 TRBV4-1
CASSLMGASTDTQYF TGTGCCAGCAGTTTAATGGGCGCGAGCACAGATACGCAGTATTTT - - TRBJ2-3 TRBV12-3/TRBV12-4
CASRLGSHSYGYTF TGCGCCAGCAGACTGGGCAGTCACTCCTATGGCTACACCTTC - - TRBJ1-2 TRBV5-1
CSAIKSGSRQETQYF TGCAGTGCTATTAAAAGCGGGAGCCGGCAAGAGACCCAGTACTTC - TRBD2 TRBJ2-5 TRBV20-1
CAISQEGPDTRYF TGTGCCATCAGTCAGGAGGGTCCAGATACGCGGTATTTT - - TRBJ2-3 TRBV10-3
CASSPTGYDNEQFF TGTGCCAGCAGCCCGACAGGGTACGACAATGAGCAGTTCTTC - TRBD1 TRBJ2-1 TRBV12-3/TRBV12-4
CASRRTGVGEQFF TGCGCCAGCAGACGCACCGGGGTTGGTGAGCAGTTCTTC - - TRBJ2-1 TRBV5-1
CASSQEGQGRLEQYF TGTGCCAGCAGCCAAGAAGGACAGGGGCGCCTGGAGCAGTACTTC - TRBD1 TRBJ2-7 TRBV3-1
CASSPVANTEAFF TGTGCCAGCTCACCGGTTGCGAACACTGAAGCTTTCTTT - - TRBJ1-1 TRBV18
CASRPQGRDIQYF TGTGCCAGCAGACCACAGGGGAGGGACATTCAGTACTTC - - TRBJ2-4 TRBV7-2
CASSPSVGTGSYEQYF TGTGCCAGCAGTCCGAGTGTGGGGACAGGAAGCTACGAGCAGTACTTC - TRBD1 TRBJ2-7 TRBV27
CASSQRGTGEDQYF TGTGCCAGCAGCCAACGGGGGACTGGGGAGGACCAGTACTTC - - TRBJ2-5 TRBV4-2
CASSQEPGANVLTF TGCGCCAGCAGCCAAGAACCTGGGGCCAACGTCCTGACTTTC once - TRBJ2-6 TRBV4-3
CSAPKSGSSYNEQFF TGCAGCGCCCCGAAAAGCGGGAGCTCCTACAATGAGCAGTTCTTC - TRBD2 TRBJ2-1 TRBV20-1
CSAATHSEQYF TGCAGTGCTGCTACCCATTCCGAGCAGTACTTC - - TRBJ2-7 TRBV20-1
CSARGGSRGYEQYF TGCAGTGCTAGAGGAGGGAGCAGGGGATACGAGCAGTACTTC - - TRBJ2-7 TRBV20-1
CASSLQTNTGELFF TGTGCCAGCAGCTTACAGACGAACACCGGGGAGCTGTTTTTT few - TRBJ2-2 TRBV11-2
CASSAGPQSHVLTF TGTGCCAGCAGCGCGGGGCCTCAATCCCACGTCCTGACTTTC - - TRBJ2-6 TRBV7-3
CASSFTGGTADFYNEQFF TGTGCCAGCAGCTTCACTGGGGGGACAGCGGACTTTTACAATGAGCAGTTCTTC - - TRBJ2-1 TRBV7-2
CASSFLLRADTQYF TGTGCCAGCAGCTTTCTACTCAGGGCGGATACGCAGTATTTT - - TRBJ2-3 TRBV7-2
CASSFRGSPLHF TGTGCCAGCAGTTTTCGGGGGTCACCCCTCCACTTT few - TRBJ1-6 TRBV27
CASSFDRVEWTEAFF TGTGCCAGCAGTTTCGACAGGGTAGAGTGGACTGAAGCTTTCTTT - TRBD1 TRBJ1-1 TRBV27
CSAGPTENYGYTF TGCAGTGCTGGACCGACAGAGAACTATGGCTACACCTTC few - TRBJ1-2 TRBV20-1